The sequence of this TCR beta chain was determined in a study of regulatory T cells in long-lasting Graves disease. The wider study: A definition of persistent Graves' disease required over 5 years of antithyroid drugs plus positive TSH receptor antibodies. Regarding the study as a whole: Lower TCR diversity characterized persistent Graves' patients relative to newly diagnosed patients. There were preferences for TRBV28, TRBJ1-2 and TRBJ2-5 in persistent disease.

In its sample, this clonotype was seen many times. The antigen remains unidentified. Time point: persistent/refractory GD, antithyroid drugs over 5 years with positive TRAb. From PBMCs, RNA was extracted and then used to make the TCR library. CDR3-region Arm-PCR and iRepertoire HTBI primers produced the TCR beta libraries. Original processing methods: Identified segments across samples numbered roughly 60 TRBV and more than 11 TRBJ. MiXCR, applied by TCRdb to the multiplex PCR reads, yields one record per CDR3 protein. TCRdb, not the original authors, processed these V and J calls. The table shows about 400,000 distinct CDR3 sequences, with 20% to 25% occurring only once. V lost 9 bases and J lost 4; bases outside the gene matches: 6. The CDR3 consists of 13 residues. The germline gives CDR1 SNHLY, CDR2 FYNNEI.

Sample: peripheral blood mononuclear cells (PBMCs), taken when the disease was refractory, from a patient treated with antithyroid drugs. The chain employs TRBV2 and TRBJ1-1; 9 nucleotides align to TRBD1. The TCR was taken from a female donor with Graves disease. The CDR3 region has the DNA TGTGCCAGGGGGTCGACAGGGGGCACTGAAGCTTTCTTT. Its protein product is CARGSTGGTEAFF.